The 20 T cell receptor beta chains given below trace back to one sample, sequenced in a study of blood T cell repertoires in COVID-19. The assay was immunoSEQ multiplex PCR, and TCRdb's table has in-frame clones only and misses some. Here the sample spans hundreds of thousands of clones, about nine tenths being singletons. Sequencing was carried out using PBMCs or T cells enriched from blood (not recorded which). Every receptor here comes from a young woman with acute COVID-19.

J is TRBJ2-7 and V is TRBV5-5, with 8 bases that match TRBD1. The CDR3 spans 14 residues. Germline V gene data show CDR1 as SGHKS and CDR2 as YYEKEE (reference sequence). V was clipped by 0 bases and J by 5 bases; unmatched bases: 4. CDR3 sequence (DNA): TGTGCCAGCAGCTTGGGACAGGGGTCCGACGAGCAGTACTTC. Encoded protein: CASSLGQGSDEQYF.

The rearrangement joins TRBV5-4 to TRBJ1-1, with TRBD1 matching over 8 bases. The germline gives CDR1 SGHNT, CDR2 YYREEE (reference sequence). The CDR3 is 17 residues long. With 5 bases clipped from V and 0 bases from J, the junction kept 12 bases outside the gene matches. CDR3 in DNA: TGTGCCAGCAGAAATGGACAGGGTGTTGGGATGAACACTGAAGCTTTCTTT. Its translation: CASRNGQGVGMNTEAFF. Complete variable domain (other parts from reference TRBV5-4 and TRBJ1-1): ETGVTQSPTHLIKTRGQQVTLRCSSQSGHNTVSWYQQALGQGPQFIFQYYREEENGRGNFPPRFSGLQFPNYSSELNVNALELDDSALYLCASRNGQGVGMNTEAFFGQGTRLTVV.

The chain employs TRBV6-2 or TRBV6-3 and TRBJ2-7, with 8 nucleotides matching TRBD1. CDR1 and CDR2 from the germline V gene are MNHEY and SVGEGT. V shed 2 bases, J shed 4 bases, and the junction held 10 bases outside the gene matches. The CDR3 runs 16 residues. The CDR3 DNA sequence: TGTGCCAGCAGTTACCTCCAGGGGGCTGGCCTATACGAGCAGTACTTC. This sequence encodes CASSYLQGAGLYEQYF.

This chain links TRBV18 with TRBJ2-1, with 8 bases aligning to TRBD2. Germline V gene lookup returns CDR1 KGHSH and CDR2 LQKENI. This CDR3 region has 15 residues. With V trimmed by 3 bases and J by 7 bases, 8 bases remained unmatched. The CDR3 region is CASSPASGRGNEQFF. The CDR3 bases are TGTGCCAGCTCACCGGCCAGCGGGAGAGGGAATGAGCAGTTCTTC. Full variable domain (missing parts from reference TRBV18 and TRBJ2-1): NAGVMQNPRHLVRRRGQEARLRCSPMKGHSHVYWYRQLPEEGLKFMVYLQKENIIDESGMPKERFSAEFPKEGPSILRIQQVVRGDSAAYFCASSPASGRGNEQFFGPGTRLTVL.

The CDR3 nucleotides are TGTGCCAGCAGTCAGATCGCCTACGAGCAGTACTTC. This translates into CASSQIAYEQYF. V is TRBV2 and J is TRBJ2-7, with D unclear. The V and J ends lost 5 bases and 2 bases respectively, with 7 bases between them. Per germline, CDR1 SNHLY and CDR2 FYNNEI. This CDR3 contains 12 residues.

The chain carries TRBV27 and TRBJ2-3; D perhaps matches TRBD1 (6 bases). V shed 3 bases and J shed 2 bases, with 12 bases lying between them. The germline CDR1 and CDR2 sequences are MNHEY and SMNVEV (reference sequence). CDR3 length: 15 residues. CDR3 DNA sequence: TGTGCCAGCAGTTTGGCCGGACAGACCACAGATACGCAGTATTTT. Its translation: CASSLAGQTTDTQYF.

The CDR3 here is CASSPYSGSEQFF. The CDR3, as DNA: TGTGCCAGCAGCCCATATAGCGGGAGTGAGCAGTTCTTC. V usage is TRBV9 and J usage is TRBJ2-1; 9 nucleotides align to TRBD2. V was pared by 4 bases and J by 9 bases, with 5 bases of the junction left unmatched. The CDR3 contains 13 residues. Germline lookup yields CDR1 SGDLS and CDR2 YYNGEE.

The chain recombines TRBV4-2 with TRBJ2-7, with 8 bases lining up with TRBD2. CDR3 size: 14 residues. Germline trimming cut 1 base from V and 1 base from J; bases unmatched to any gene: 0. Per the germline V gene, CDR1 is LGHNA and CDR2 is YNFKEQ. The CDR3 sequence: CASSQGGGSYEQYF. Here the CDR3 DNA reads TGTGCCAGCAGCCAAGGCGGGGGGTCCTACGAGCAGTACTTC.

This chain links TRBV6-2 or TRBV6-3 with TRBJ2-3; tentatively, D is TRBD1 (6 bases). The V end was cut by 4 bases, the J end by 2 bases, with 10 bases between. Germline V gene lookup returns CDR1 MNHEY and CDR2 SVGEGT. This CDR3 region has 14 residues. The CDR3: CASSSWTVTDTQYF. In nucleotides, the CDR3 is TGTGCCAGCAGTTCCTGGACAGTCACAGATACGCAGTATTTT.

The CDR3 loop is CASSPGQFRGYTF. The CDR3 DNA reads TGTGCCAGCAGCCCGGGACAGTTTCGGGGCTACACCTTC. This sequence joins TRBV6-5 and TRBJ1-2; 7 bases are a match to TRBD1. The CDR3 has 13 amino acids. Unmatched junction bases numbered 9, after V lost 6 bases and J lost 8 bases. Germline loops: CDR1 MNHEY, CDR2 SVGAGI.

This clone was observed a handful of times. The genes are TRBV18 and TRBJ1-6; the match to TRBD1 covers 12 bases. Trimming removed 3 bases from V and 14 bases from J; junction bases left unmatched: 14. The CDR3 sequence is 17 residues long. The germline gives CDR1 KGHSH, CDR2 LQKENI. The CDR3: CASSPNFPGQGAETLHF. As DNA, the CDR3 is TGTGCCAGCTCACCCAACTTTCCGGGACAGGGGGCCGAAACCCTCCACTTT.

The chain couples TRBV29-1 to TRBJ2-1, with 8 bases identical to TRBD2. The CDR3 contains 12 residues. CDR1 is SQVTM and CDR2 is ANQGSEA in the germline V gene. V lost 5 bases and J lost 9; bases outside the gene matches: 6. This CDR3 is CSVCPREGEQFF. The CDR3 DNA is TGCAGCGTTTGTCCCCGGGAGGGTGAGCAGTTCTTC.

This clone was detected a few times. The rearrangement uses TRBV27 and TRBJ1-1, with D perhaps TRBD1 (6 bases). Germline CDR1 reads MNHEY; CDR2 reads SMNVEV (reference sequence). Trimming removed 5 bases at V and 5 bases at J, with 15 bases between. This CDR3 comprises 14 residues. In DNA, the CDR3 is TGTGCCAGCAGTCCACGTCCAGGGGAGACTGAAGCTTTCTTT. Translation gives CASSPRPGETEAFF.

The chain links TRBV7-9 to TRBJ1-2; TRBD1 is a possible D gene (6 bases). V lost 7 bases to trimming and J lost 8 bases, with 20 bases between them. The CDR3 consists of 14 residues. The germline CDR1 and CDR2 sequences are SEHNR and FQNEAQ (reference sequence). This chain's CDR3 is CASTESTGYGGYTF. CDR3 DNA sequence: TGTGCCAGCACCGAATCAACAGGGTATGGGGGCTACACCTTC.

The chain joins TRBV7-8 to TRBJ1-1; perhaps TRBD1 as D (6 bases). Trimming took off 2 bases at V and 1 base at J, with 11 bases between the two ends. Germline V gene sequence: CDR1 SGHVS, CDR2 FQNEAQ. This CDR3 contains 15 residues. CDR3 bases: TGTGCCAGCAGCTTATGGGGACACTCGAACACTGAAGCTTTCTTT. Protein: CASSLWGHSNTEAFF.

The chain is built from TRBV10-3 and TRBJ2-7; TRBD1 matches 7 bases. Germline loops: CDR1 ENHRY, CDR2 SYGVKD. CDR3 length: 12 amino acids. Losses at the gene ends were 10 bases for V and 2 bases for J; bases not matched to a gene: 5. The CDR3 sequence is CATGTVTYEQYF. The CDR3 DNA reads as TGTGCCACAGGGACAGTGACCTACGAGCAGTACTTC.

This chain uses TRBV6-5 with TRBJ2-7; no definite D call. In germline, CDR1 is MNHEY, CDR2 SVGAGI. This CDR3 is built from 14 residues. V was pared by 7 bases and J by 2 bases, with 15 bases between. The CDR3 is CASTPKLEPYEQYF. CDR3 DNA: TGTGCCAGCACCCCTAAGCTAGAGCCCTACGAGCAGTACTTC.

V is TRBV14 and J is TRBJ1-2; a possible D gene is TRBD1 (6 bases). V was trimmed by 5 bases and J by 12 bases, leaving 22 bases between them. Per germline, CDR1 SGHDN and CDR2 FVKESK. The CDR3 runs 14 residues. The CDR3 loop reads CASSKLDRSQGHTF. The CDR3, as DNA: TGTGCCAGCAGCAAATTGGACCGTTCTCAGGGGCACACCTTC.

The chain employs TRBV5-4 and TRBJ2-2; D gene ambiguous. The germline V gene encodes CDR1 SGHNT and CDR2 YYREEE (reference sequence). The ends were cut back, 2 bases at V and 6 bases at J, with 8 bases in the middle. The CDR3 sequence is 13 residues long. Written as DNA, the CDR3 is TGTGCCAGCAGCTTATCTATGCCCGGGGAGCTGTTTTTT. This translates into CASSLSMPGELFF.

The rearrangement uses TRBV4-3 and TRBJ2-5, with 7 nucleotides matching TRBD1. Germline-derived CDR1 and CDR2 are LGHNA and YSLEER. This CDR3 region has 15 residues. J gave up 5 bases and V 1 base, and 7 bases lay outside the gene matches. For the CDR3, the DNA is TGCGCCAGCAGCCAAGGGCAGGGGGAGAGTGAGACCCAGTACTTC. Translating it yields CASSQGQGESETQYF.